This record concerns one T cell receptor beta chain sequence. Only in-frame clones appear in the TCRdb table, and some are missing; sequencing was by immunoSEQ multiplex PCR. The repertoire holds about 16,000 clones, with about 89% as singletons. Followed longitudinally, the Seattle patients had been enrolled during active infection. The data belong to a study of blood T cell repertoires in COVID-19. For the study at large: The samples span acute and convalescent COVID-19 from the United States, Italy and Spain.

The source is a woman at least 80 years old with COVID-19, enrolled during active disease. The specimen sequenced was peripheral blood.

DNA for the CDR3: TGCGCCAGCAGCTGGGGACAGGCCCCCCGGGAGACCCAGTACTTC. Protein sequence: CASSWGQAPRETQYF. The chain carries TRBV5-1 and TRBJ2-5, with 8 positions matching TRBD1. Trimming took 3 bases from V and 5 from J; bases not matched to a gene: 9. The CDR3 has 15 amino acids. Germline assignment: CDR1 SGHRS and CDR2 YFSETQ.